A selection of T cell receptor beta chains follows, all from one sample in a study of lymphopenia after photon versus proton radiotherapy. TCRdb's table, derived via immunoSEQ multiplex PCR, lists solely in-frame clones and lacks some. The repertoire holds over 25,000 clones, 90% seen once, with 5.5% to 7.5% in the top ten. This specimen consisted of peripheral blood, obtained from a patient treated with photon-based radiotherapy. Every receptor here comes from a woman aged 45-59 years with pancreatic cancer. The CDR3 runs from the conserved cysteine through the conserved F or W. The order of the fields is J gene, clone size, V gene, D gene, CDR3 DNA, CDR3 protein. A D gene is named only where the DNA matches it firmly. Rows give clone size only sometimes, using once, few, many, or a class for an expanded clone.

TRBJ2-1 | NA | TRBV25-1 | TRBD2 | TGTGCCAGCAGTGAATCCTATCCCACTAGCGGGAGGTTGAATGAGCAGTTCTTC | CASSESYPTSGRLNEQFF
TRBJ2-1 | NA | TRBV10-3 | TRBD2 | TGTGCCATCAGCGGTAGCGGGTTCGGGGATGAGCAGTTCTTC | CAISGSGFGDEQFF
TRBJ1-5 | NA | TRBV5-4 | NA | TGTGCCAGCAGCGCTGGCAATGCAGCCAATCAGCCCCAGCATTTT | CASSAGNAANQPQHF
TRBJ2-1 | NA | TRBV6-4 | TRBD1 | TGTGCCAGCAGTGACGGACAGGGAGGTTACAATGAGCAGTTCTTC | CASSDGQGGYNEQFF
TRBJ1-4 | NA | TRBV28 | TRBD1 | TGTGCCAGCACCCCTCAGGGGGGGTACGAAAAACTGTTTTTT | CASTPQGGYEKLFF
TRBJ1-2 | NA | TRBV2 | TRBD1 | TGTGCCAGCAGTGGGGGGACAGGGATCGGCTACACCTTC | CASSGGTGIGYTF
TRBJ2-2 | NA | TRBV28 | TRBD2 | TGTGCCAGCAGTTCTCGACTAGCGGGCCACACCGGGGAGCTGTTTTTT | CASSSRLAGHTGELFF
TRBJ2-3 | NA | TRBV4-3 | TRBD2 | TGCGCCAGCAGCCAAGGGGCTAGCGGGACGTGGGATACGCAGTATTTT | CASSQGASGTWDTQYF
TRBJ1-5 | NA | TRBV5-8 | NA | TGTGCCAGCAGCTTGGGGTGGGCAGGGACTAATCAGCCCCAGCATTTT | CASSLGWAGTNQPQHF
TRBJ2-1 | NA | TRBV18 | TRBD2 | TGTGTCAGCTCTCCCGGGACTAGCGGGAGCCGGTACAATGAGCAGTTCTTC | CVSSPGTSGSRYNEQFF
TRBJ2-7 | NA | TRBV5-1 | TRBD2 | TGCGCCAGCAGGATGACTAGCGTAAGCTCCTACGAGCAGTACTTC | CASRMTSVSSYEQYF
TRBJ1-4 | NA | TRBV18 | TRBD1 | TGTGCCAGCTGGACAGGGACAACTAATGAAAAACTGTTTTTT | CASWTGTTNEKLFF
TRBJ2-7 | once | TRBV9 | TRBD2 | TGTGCCAGCAGCGTAGGAGGACTAGCGGGAGACGAGCAGTACTTC | CASSVGGLAGDEQYF
TRBJ2-2 | NA | TRBV6-5 | NA | TGTGCCACCATTAGCAGGAGGGACACCGGGGAGCTGTTTTTT | CATISRRDTGELFF
TRBJ2-3 | NA | TRBV5-1 | NA | TGCGCCAGTAGGAGAGCCGAGCCATACATGAGCACAGATACGCAGTATTTT | CASRRAEPYMSTDTQYF
TRBJ2-5 | NA | TRBV5-4 | NA | TGTGCCAGCAGCGGATCTAGGGGGGGGACCCAGTACTTC | CASSGSRGGTQYF
TRBJ2-3 | NA | TRBV7-2 | NA | TGTGCCAGCAGCTTAGCCTTACGGGGCCCAGGGACTGATACGCAGTATTTT | CASSLALRGPGTDTQYF
TRBJ2-7 | NA | TRBV27 | TRBD2 | TGTGCCAGCAGTTTGTCTAGCGGGACCTCCTACGAGCAGTACTTC | CASSLSSGTSYEQYF
TRBJ1-5 | NA | TRBV18 | NA | TGTGCCAGCTCATCACAGGACAATCAGCCCCAGCATTTT | CASSSQDNQPQHF
TRBJ2-1 | NA | TRBV7-6 | TRBD2 | TGTGCCAGCAGCTTAGCGAACATAGCGGGAGCTTTCTACAATGAGCAGTTCTTC | CASSLANIAGAFYNEQFF
TRBJ2-3 | NA | TRBV28 | TRBD1 | TGTGCCAGACCTAACCCGAGGGACAGAACAGATACGCAGTATTTT | CARPNPRDRTDTQYF
TRBJ1-1 | few | TRBV18 | NA | TGTGCCAGCTCAGACAGCGAGGCGAACACTGAAGCTTTCTTT | CASSDSEANTEAFF
TRBJ2-1 | once | TRBV12-5 | TRBD1 | TGTGCTAGTGGCCGTGGGACGGGACAGGGGCTAAACAATGAGCAGTTCTTC | CASGRGTGQGLNNEQFF
TRBJ2-7 | NA | TRBV28 | TRBD2 | TGTGCCAGCAGCACCCGGCCTAGCGGGAGTGTGGAGCAGTACTTC | CASSTRPSGSVEQYF
TRBJ2-7 | NA | TRBV7-8 | NA | TGTGCCAGCAGCTCGCCCGGACAGTCCTACGAGCAGTACTTC | CASSSPGQSYEQYF
TRBJ2-5 | NA | TRBV11-2 | NA | TGTGCCAGCGGGCCCCCTGGCCAAGAGACCCAGTACTTC | CASGPPGQETQYF
TRBJ1-2 | NA | TRBV14 | NA | TGTGCCAGCAGACGGACGGGCTATGGCTACACCTTC | CASRRTGYGYTF
TRBJ1-6 | NA | TRBV6-5 | TRBD1 | TGTGCCAGCAGTTACGGGGACAGGGTGAATTCACCCCTCCACTTT | CASSYGDRVNSPLHF
TRBJ2-3 | NA | TRBV10-1 | TRBD2 | TGCGCCAGTCGGACTAGCGGAAATAATAATACGCAGTATTTT | CASRTSGNNNTQYF
TRBJ2-2 | NA | TRBV7-2 | TRBD1 | TGTGCCAGCAGCCGGGATACGACAGGGAGCACCGGGGAGCTGTTTTTT | CASSRDTTGSTGELFF
TRBJ2-7 | NA | TRBV6-6 | TRBD2 | TGTGCCAGCAGTTACTACCCTAGCGGGAGCTTCTACGAGCAGTACTTC | CASSYYPSGSFYEQYF
TRBJ1-4 | NA | TRBV10-1 | NA | TGCGCCAGCAGTTCGGACAGAAATAATGAAAAACTGTTTTTT | CASSSDRNNEKLFF
TRBJ1-2 | once | TRBV6-1 | NA | TGTGCCAGCAGCCCGGACGGATTCTATGGCTACACCTTC | CASSPDGFYGYTF
TRBJ2-3 | NA | TRBV4-3 | NA | TGCGCCAGCAGCCTCCAGCCGGGACCGGCGAGCACAGATACGCAGTATTTT | CASSLQPGPASTDTQYF
TRBJ1-4 | NA | TRBV27 | TRBD1 | TGTGCCAGCAGTTTATTATACAGGGGTAATGAAAAACTGTTTTTT | CASSLLYRGNEKLFF
TRBJ1-5 | few | TRBV7-9 | NA | TGTGCCAGCAGCTTAGCAGGGGCGGGCCAGCCCCAGCATTTT | CASSLAGAGQPQHF
TRBJ1-1 | NA | TRBV4-2 | NA | TGTGCCAGCAGCCAAGATGGGGGCACTGAAGCTTTCTTT | CASSQDGGTEAFF
TRBJ2-7 | NA | TRBV5-6 | NA | TGTGCCAGCAGCTTGTATCCCACACCCTCCTACGAGCAGTACTTC | CASSLYPTPSYEQYF
TRBJ2-3 | NA | TRBV9 | TRBD1 | TGTGCCAGCAGCGGGAACAAACAGGGGGCCTACACAGATACGCAGTATTTT | CASSGNKQGAYTDTQYF
TRBJ2-7 | NA | TRBV9 | NA | TGTGCCAGCAGCGTAGGGGCGGGAGAGCAGTACTTC | CASSVGAGEQYF
TRBJ1-3 | NA | TRBV6-5 | NA | TGTGCCAGCAGCCGGGGGTCGGCCGGAAACACCATATATTTT | CASSRGSAGNTIYF
TRBJ2-7 | NA | TRBV9 | TRBD2 | TGTGCCAGCAGCGTAGGGACTAGCGGGTCCTACGAGCAGTACTTC | CASSVGTSGSYEQYF
TRBJ2-5 | NA | TRBV5-1 | NA | TGCGCCAGCAGCTTGGTGGCGGGGAGACAAGAGACCCAGTACTTC | CASSLVAGRQETQYF
TRBJ2-1 | NA | TRBV5-8 | NA | TGTGCCAGCAGCTCCAACAATGAGCAGTTCTTC | CASSSNNEQFF
TRBJ1-5 | once | TRBV7-9 | NA | TGTGCCAGCAGCTTAGCGGGTTATAGCAATCAGCCCCAGCATTTT | CASSLAGYSNQPQHF
TRBJ2-3 | NA | TRBV19 | TRBD2 | TGTGCCAGCCGAGGACTAGCGGATGGCACAGATACGCAGTATTTT | CASRGLADGTDTQYF
TRBJ2-3 | NA | TRBV7-9 | NA | TGTGCCAGCAGCGCCGGGACACCAGATACGCAGTATTTT | CASSAGTPDTQYF
TRBJ2-7 | NA | TRBV20-1 | NA | TGCAGTGCTAGGGGGGACCTCGAGCAGTACTTC | CSARGDLEQYF